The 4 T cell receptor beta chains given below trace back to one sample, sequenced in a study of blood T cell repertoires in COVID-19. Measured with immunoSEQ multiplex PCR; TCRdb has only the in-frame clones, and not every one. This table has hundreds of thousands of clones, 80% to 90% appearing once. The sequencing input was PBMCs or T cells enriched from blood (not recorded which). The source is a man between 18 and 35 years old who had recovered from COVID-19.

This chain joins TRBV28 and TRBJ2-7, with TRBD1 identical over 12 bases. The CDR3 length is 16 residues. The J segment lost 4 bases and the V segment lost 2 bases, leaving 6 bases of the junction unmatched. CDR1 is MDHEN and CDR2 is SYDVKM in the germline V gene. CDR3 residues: CASSLGGTGGAYEQYF. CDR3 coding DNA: TGTGCCAGCAGTTTAGGTGGGACAGGGGGCGCGTACGAGCAGTACTTC.

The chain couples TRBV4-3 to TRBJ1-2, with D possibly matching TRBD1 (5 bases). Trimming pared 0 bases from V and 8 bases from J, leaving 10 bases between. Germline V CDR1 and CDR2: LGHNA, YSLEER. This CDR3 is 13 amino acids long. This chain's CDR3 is CASSQDRGGGYTF. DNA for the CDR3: TGCGCCAGCAGCCAAGATCGCGGGGGAGGCTACACCTTC.

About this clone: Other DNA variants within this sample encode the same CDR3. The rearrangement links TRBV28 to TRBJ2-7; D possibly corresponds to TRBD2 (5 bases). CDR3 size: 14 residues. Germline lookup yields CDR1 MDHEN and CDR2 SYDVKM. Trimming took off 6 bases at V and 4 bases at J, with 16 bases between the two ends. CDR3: CASSLASPPYEQYF. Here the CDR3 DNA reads TGTGCCAGCAGCCTAGCCTCCCCACCTTACGAGCAGTACTTC.

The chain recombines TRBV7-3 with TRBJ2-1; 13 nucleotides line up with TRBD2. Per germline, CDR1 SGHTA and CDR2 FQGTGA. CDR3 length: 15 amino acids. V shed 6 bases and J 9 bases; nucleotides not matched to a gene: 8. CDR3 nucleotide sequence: TGTGCCAGCAGGGAGACTAGCGGGGGGATTGGTGAGCAGTTCTTC. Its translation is CASRETSGGIGEQFF.